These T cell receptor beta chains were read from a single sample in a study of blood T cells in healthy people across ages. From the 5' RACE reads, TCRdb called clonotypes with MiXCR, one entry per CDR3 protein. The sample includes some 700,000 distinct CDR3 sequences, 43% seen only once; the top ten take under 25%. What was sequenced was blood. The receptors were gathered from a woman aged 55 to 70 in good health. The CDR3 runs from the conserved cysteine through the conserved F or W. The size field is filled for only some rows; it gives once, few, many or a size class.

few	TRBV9	CASSVKLGGADTQYF
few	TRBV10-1	CASRGAGDTQYF
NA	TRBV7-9	CASSFNPGTGGIGYTF
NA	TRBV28	CASRDPVPGQKEFF
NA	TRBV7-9	CASSLGPASGRTEAFF
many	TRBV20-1	CSARASGTSSYEQYF
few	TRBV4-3	CASSQDGRASGGSYEQYF
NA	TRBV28	CASSLTGPPYEQYF
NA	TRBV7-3	CASSSLAGGPYNERFF
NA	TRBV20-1	CCAGHTVREQYF